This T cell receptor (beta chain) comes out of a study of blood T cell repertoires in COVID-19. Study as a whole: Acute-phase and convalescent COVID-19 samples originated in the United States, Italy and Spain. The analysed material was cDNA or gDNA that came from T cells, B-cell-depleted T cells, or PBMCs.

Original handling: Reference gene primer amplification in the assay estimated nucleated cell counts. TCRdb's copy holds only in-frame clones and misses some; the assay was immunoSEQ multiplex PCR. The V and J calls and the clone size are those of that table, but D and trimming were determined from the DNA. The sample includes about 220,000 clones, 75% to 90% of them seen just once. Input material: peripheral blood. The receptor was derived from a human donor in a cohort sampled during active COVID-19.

The CDR3 DNA follows: TGTGCCAGCAGCGCAGGGGGACAGGGGGCTGAAGGGAATCAGCCCCAGCATTTT. Translating it yields CASSAGGQGAEGNQPQHF. V usage is TRBV11-3 and J usage is TRBJ1-5; 12 bases map to TRBD1. Per germline, CDR1 SGHNT and CDR2 YENEEA. The CDR3 runs 18 residues. With 5 bases clipped from V and 4 bases from J, the junction kept 12 bases outside the gene matches.